Each of the 5 T cell receptor beta chains below was sequenced from the same sample in a study of cytomegalovirus exposure and HLA in healthy donors. Sequencing was performed with immunoSEQ multiplex PCR; in TCRdb, only in-frame clones are kept and a portion is missing. The repertoire holds about 60,000 clones, roughly 96% seen once, with approximately 1% in the top ten. The sequencing sample was made of PBMCs. The origin of the receptors is a man aged 18-30 years in good health and CMV-seronegative.

The chain joins TRBV27 to TRBJ2-4; the match to TRBD2 covers 12 bases. This CDR3 has 14 amino acids. Germline values: CDR1 MNHEY, CDR2 SMNVEV (reference sequence). V trimming: 4 bases; J trimming: 9 bases; junction bases outside the gene matches: 4. The CDR3 is CASSSTSGSGIQYF. DNA for the CDR3: TGTGCCAGCAGTTCGACTAGCGGGAGTGGCATTCAGTACTTC.

The V and J genes are TRBV28 and TRBJ1-5; tentative D call: TRBD1 (6 bases). Looked up from germline, CDR1 is MDHEN and CDR2 is SYDVKM. With 1 base removed from V and 7 bases from J, the gap between germline ends came to 11 bases. The CDR3 is 14 residues long. CDR3: CASSLSGEGQPQHF. The CDR3 bases are TGTGCCAGCAGTTTATCAGGGGAAGGGCAGCCCCAGCATTTT.

This clone was picked up one time. The V and J genes are TRBV28 and TRBJ1-1; 10 bases map to TRBD1. The ends lost 5 bases at V and 4 bases at J; junction bases unmatched: 7. The germline CDR1 and CDR2 sequences are MDHEN and SYDVKM. The CDR3 is 15 residues long. Here the CDR3 DNA reads TGTGCCAGCAGTCCAGCGGGACAGGGGCGCACTGAAGCTTTCTTT. It specifies CASSPAGQGRTEAFF.

The J gene is TRBJ2-5, the V gene TRBV6-1; D perhaps matches TRBD1 (5 bases). V lost 8 bases and J 12 bases, leaving 13 bases between the germline ends. CDR3 length equals 10 residues. Germline values: CDR1 MNHNS, CDR2 SASEGT. CDR3 nucleotides: TGTGCCAGCCAAGGGGCCCGGGAGTACTTC. Amino acids: CASQGAREYF.

This chain uses TRBV5-4 with TRBJ2-6; no firm D call. Germline V gives CDR1 SGHNT, CDR2 YYREEE (reference sequence). CDR3 length: 17 amino acids. V was cut by 3 bases and J by 4 bases, with 17 bases left in between. Here the CDR3 DNA reads TGTGCCAGCAGCTCGAGATTGCAGGCCTCCGGGGCCAACGTCCTGACTTTC. This gives the protein CASSSRLQASGANVLTF.